The text below deals with one T cell receptor beta chain. This CDR3 is built from 17 residues. V dropped 0 bases and J dropped 8; count of bases not matched to a gene: 13. The germline V gene encodes CDR1 MNHNS and CDR2 SASEGT. The authors' processing: It was from reference gene primer amplification that nucleated cell counts were estimated. Only in-frame clones appear in the TCRdb table, and some are missing; sequencing was by immunoSEQ multiplex PCR. The DNA was the basis for D and trimming; V, J and clone size are from that table. The data show roughly 120,000 clones, about 85% seen once. The sample is drawn from a study of blood T cell repertoires in COVID-19. Overall study: The samples span acute and convalescent COVID-19 from the United States, Italy and Spain.

This TCR was sampled from a human donor in a cohort sampled during active COVID-19. Sequenced material: peripheral blood. The chain joins TRBV6-1 to TRBJ1-2; TRBD1 aligns across 9 bases. The chain's CDR3 is CASSEAQGNRGPRGYTF. The CDR3 DNA sequence: TGTGCCAGCAGTGAAGCGCAAGGGAACAGGGGGCCGAGGGGCTACACCTTC.